The rows below give T cell receptor beta chains drawn from one sample of a study of cytomegalovirus exposure and HLA in healthy donors. Generated by immunoSEQ multiplex PCR, the TCRdb table keeps only in-frame clones and is missing some. The table shows tens of thousands of clones, with 65% to 75% occurring only once. Sequencing input: PBMCs. These receptors came from a man aged 25 to 45 in good health and CMV-seronegative. The CDR3 runs from the conserved cysteine through the conserved F or W. D genes are given only for firm matches. The size field is filled for only some rows; it gives once, few, many or a size class.

v_call	j_call	clone_size	d_call	cdr3_nt	cdr3_aa
TRBV30	TRBJ2-1	.	TRBD1	TGTGCCTGGAGTGGAGATCTGGGACAGAGCAATGAGCAGTTCTTC	CAWSGDLGQSNEQFF
TRBV6-5	TRBJ1-1	.	.	TGTGCCAGCAGTTCGACAGGTCGGGGAGCCACTGAAGCTTTCTTT	CASSSTGRGATEAFF
TRBV27	TRBJ1-2	.	.	TGTGCCAGCAGTTTACAGGGAACTAACTATGGCTACACCTTC	CASSLQGTNYGYTF
TRBV19	TRBJ1-2	.	TRBD1	TGTGCCAGTAGTATAACGCGGGACAGCTTTCCCTATGGCTACACCTTC	CASSITRDSFPYGYTF
TRBV27	TRBJ1-5	.	.	TGTGCCAGCAGTTCGGACTTCAATAGCAATCAGCCCCAGCATTTT	CASSSDFNSNQPQHF
TRBV5-1	TRBJ2-1	.	TRBD1	TGCGCCAGCACTCCCCTACCTCCGGGACAGGGACCATGGCAGTACAATGAGCAGTTCTTC	CASTPLPPGQGPWQYNEQFF
TRBV27	TRBJ2-7	.	.	TGTGCCAGCAGTTTTTCGGGGAGCTCCTACGAGCAGTACTTC	CASSFSGSSYEQYF
TRBV28	TRBJ1-4	few	.	TGTGCCAGCATCGAAAGGGAGAATGAAAAACTGTTTTTT	CASIERENEKLFF
TRBV28	TRBJ1-4	.	TRBD1	TGTGCCAGCAGTTTTTGGGACAGGGTACAGCAACTGTTTTTT	CASSFWDRVQQLFF
TRBV11-1	TRBJ1-5	.	TRBD1	TGTGCCAGCAGCTTAGGGACAGGGGGCGGCAATCAGCCCCAGCATTTT	CASSLGTGGGNQPQHF
TRBV18	TRBJ2-7	.	.	TGTGCCAGCTCACCAGGAGGCCAGACGAACTACGAGCAGTACTTC	CASSPGGQTNYEQYF
TRBV27	TRBJ2-3	.	.	TGTGCCAGCAGTTTATGGTCTCCGGGCACAGATACGCAGTATTTT	CASSLWSPGTDTQYF
TRBV11-2	TRBJ1-1	.	.	TGTGCCAGCAGCTTAGATCCAGTTTCGAACACTGAAGCTTTCTTT	CASSLDPVSNTEAFF
TRBV9	TRBJ2-4	.	.	TGTGCCAGCAGCCCCGGGGAACACATTCAGTACTTC	CASSPGEHIQYF
TRBV2	TRBJ1-2	.	TRBD1	TGTGCCAGCGGGGGACAGGGGGCGACGAGCTACACCTTC	CASGGQGATSYTF
TRBV9	TRBJ2-1	.	TRBD2	TGTGCCAGCAGCGTAGATCGGCTAGCGGGGAGATATGAGCAGTTCTTC	CASSVDRLAGRYEQFF
TRBV6-1	TRBJ1-4	.	TRBD1	TGTGCCAGCAGCCGGACAGGAGAGAATGAAAAACTGTTTTTT	CASSRTGENEKLFF
TRBV7-3	TRBJ2-2	.	.	TGTGCCAGCAGCCACGGGGCCGGGGAGCTGTTTTTT	CASSHGAGELFF
TRBV5-1	TRBJ1-2	once	TRBD1	TGCGCCAGCAGCGGTGGGACAGACTATGGCTACACCTTC	CASSGGTDYGYTF
TRBV19	TRBJ1-1	.	.	TGTGCCACCCAGAGACAGACTGAAGCTTTCTTT	CATQRQTEAFF
TRBV27	TRBJ1-5	.	.	TGTGCCAGCAGTTTTTTATCAGGGTCCCCGGGTCGTTACCTGGGAAATCAGCCCCAGCATTTT	CASSFLSGSPGRYLGNQPQHF
TRBV19	TRBJ1-2	.	TRBD1	TGTGCCAGTAGTACCCCCGGGACAGTCTATGGCTACACCTTC	CASSTPGTVYGYTF
TRBV19	TRBJ2-7	.	.	TGTGCCAGTAGTAACACAGGTAACGAGCAGTACTTC	CASSNTGNEQYF
TRBV7-3	TRBJ2-6	few	.	TGTGCCAGCAGCCCCATGAGCTCTGGGGCCAACGTCCTGACTTTC	CASSPMSSGANVLTF
TRBV7-9	TRBJ2-2	.	TRBD2	TGTGCCAGCAGCTTATTCCTAGCGGTCACCGGGGAGCTGTTTTTT	CASSLFLAVTGELFF
TRBV2	TRBJ2-1	.	.	TGTGCCAGCAGTACCAACAGGGATAGGAGCAATGAGCAGTTCTTC	CASSTNRDRSNEQFF
TRBV7-8	TRBJ2-3	.	TRBD1	TGTGCCAGCAGATCTGACAGGGGCGATACGCAGTATTTT	CASRSDRGDTQYF
TRBV5-5	TRBJ2-7	few	TRBD1	TGTGCCAGCAGCTCCGGACAGGGGGCGATAGAGCAGTACTTC	CASSSGQGAIEQYF
TRBV7-2	TRBJ2-1	.	.	TGTGCCAGCAGCTTCGACAGGAACTACAATGAGCAGTTCTTC	CASSFDRNYNEQFF
TRBV29-1	TRBJ2-1	.	.	TGCAGCGCTGGTCCCGACAGTTACAATGAGCAGTTCTTC	CSAGPDSYNEQFF
TRBV12-5	TRBJ1-5	.	.	TGTGCTAGTGGTTTGGTACTTAGCAATCAGCCCCAGCATTTT	CASGLVLSNQPQHF
TRBV6-5	TRBJ2-1	.	.	TGTGCCAGCAGTTACGGCAGGGGTAACGGCAATGAGCAGTTCTTC	CASSYGRGNGNEQFF
TRBV4-1	TRBJ1-2	.	.	TGCGCCAGCAGCCAAGTGACGGACAAAATCTATGGCTACACCTTC	CASSQVTDKIYGYTF
TRBV28	TRBJ2-2	few	.	TGTGCCAGCAGTTTATCGACCGGGGAGCTGTTTTTT	CASSLSTGELFF
TRBV10-2	TRBJ2-6	medium-sized	.	TGCGCCAGCTTAATAGCGGCCAACGTCCTGACTTTC	CASLIAANVLTF
TRBV25-1	TRBJ2-7	.	.	TGTGCCAGCAGTGCCCGGACAGATTCCTACGAGCAGTACTTC	CASSARTDSYEQYF
TRBV7-6	TRBJ2-3	.	TRBD2	TGTGCCAGCAGCCCCGCGCGGACTAGCGGGGGGGAGCCAGATACGCAGTATTTT	CASSPARTSGGEPDTQYF
TRBV6-1	TRBJ1-2	.	.	TGTGCCAGCAGTGTGACAGAAAACTATGGCTACACCTTC	CASSVTENYGYTF
TRBV6-5	TRBJ1-5	.	.	TGTGCCAGCAGAGGGACATTCTCGGGCAATCAGCCCCAGCATTTT	CASRGTFSGNQPQHF
TRBV29-1	TRBJ1-2	.	.	TGCAGCGTCGAACAGGACTATGGCTACACCTTC	CSVEQDYGYTF
TRBV7-2	TRBJ1-4	.	.	TGTGCCAGCAGCTTAGCAGGGAGGGGGACTAATGAAAAACTGTTTTTT	CASSLAGRGTNEKLFF
TRBV10-3	TRBJ1-4	.	TRBD1	TGTGCCATCAGTCAACAGGGGATCGGAGAAAAACTGTTTTTT	CAISQQGIGEKLFF
TRBV27	TRBJ1-1	few	.	TGTGCCAGCAGTTCAGAGGGAAGCGTAGCTTTCTTT	CASSSEGSVAFF
TRBV7-9	TRBJ2-1	.	.	TGTGCCAGCAGCTCCATACCAGGGGAAAGGAATGAGCAGTTCTTC	CASSSIPGERNEQFF
TRBV11-3	TRBJ2-7	.	TRBD1	TGTGCCAGCAGCTCACCCGGACAGGGAAGAAACGAGCAGTACTTC	CASSSPGQGRNEQYF
TRBV10-3	TRBJ1-1	.	.	TGTGCCATCAGTGGAGGTGTGAGAAACACTGAAGCTTTCTTT	CAISGGVRNTEAFF
TRBV27	TRBJ2-5	.	.	TGTGCCAGCAGTCCGCCCGGGAGCCCCGTAATAGAGACCCAGTACTTC	CASSPPGSPVIETQYF
TRBV4-1	TRBJ2-3	once	.	TGCGCCAGCAGCCCCCACACAGATACGCAGTATTTT	CASSPHTDTQYF
TRBV5-5	TRBJ1-1	.	.	TGTGCCAGCAGCTTGAAGCCTTTCGACATTCCGAACACTGAAGCTTTCTTT	CASSLKPFDIPNTEAFF
TRBV4-1	TRBJ2-5	.	TRBD2	TGCGCCAGCAGCCAATCTAGCGGGAGGATGCAAGAGACCCAGTACTTC	CASSQSSGRMQETQYF
TRBV27	TRBJ1-4	.	TRBD1	TGTGCCAGCAAGACAGGGACAGTTGCAACTAATGAAAAACTGTTTTTT	CASKTGTVATNEKLFF
TRBV5-6	TRBJ2-1	.	TRBD2	TGTGCCAGCAGCTGGGAGACTAGCGGGAGAACTAATGAGCAGTTCTTC	CASSWETSGRTNEQFF